Described below is a single T cell receptor beta chain sequence and its context. Authors' processing steps: From reference gene primer amplification, estimates of nucleated cell counts were derived. Sequenced by immunoSEQ multiplex PCR; TCRdb stores in-frame clones only, minus some. V and J calls and clone size come straight from that table; D and trimming were deduced from the DNA. Among hundreds of thousands of clones, around 85% were seen once, and the ten largest hold around 3.9%. The sample is drawn from a study of blood T cell repertoires in COVID-19. Unmatched junction bases numbered 4, after V lost 1 base and J lost 9 bases. Germline V lookup: CDR1 MGHRA, CDR2 YSYEKL. The CDR3 runs 14 residues.

Specimen: peripheral blood. This receptor was obtained from a woman aged 45-59 years with active or convalescent COVID-19. This chain joins TRBV4-1 and TRBJ1-5; 9 bases are shared with TRBD1. The DNA of the CDR3 is TGCGCCAGCAGCCAAGGACGGACAGGGGCGCCCCAGCATTTT. Translating gives CASSQGRTGAPQHF.